What follows are 8 T cell receptor beta chains derived from one specimen sequenced in a study of T cells in Graves' hyperthyroidism and ophthalmopathy (dated by TCRdb to 2018 to 2020). Receptor libraries were prepared by multiplex PCR. Sequenced on an Illumina HiSeq 2000. Amplification of TCR beta CDR3 regions was carried out from RNA transcripts. The first round of RT-PCR for the TCR CDR3 was performed with the HTBI primer set and the Qiagen OneStep RT-PCR kit. The public reads were reprocessed in TCRdb via fastp at Q25 and MiXCR, keeping in-frame beta chains. Rows merge per CDR3 protein into single entries with the most common DNA and genes. Within this sample are about 610,000 distinct CDR3 sequences, with roughly 15% of them counted one time only. Around 4.5% of the sample goes to the ten largest clones. Source material: blood. The receptors were sampled from a middle-aged woman with Graves' ophthalmopathy.

This clonotype was counted at least ten times. The chain employs TRBV28 and TRBJ1-2; no firm D call. Germline CDR1 MDHEN, CDR2 SYDVKM. V was trimmed by 2 bases and J by 5 bases, leaving 6 bases between them. The CDR3 runs 12 residues. The DNA for the CDR3 is TGTGCCAGCAGTTTAGGGGAATATGGCTACACCTTC. Translated, it gives CASSLGEYGYTF.

The V and J genes are TRBV27 and TRBJ1-2, with 7 bases identical to TRBD1. J was trimmed by 6 bases and V by 4 bases; bases with no gene match: 11. CDR1 MNHEY and CDR2 SMNVEV come from the germline V gene (reference sequence). This CDR3 is 15 amino acids long. DNA of the CDR3: TGTGCCAGCAGTTCGGGACAGTTCGAGGCGGATGGCTACACCTTC. This encodes CASSSGQFEADGYTF.

This chain links TRBV18 with TRBJ2-5; 8 nucleotides line up with TRBD1. The CDR3 consists of 17 residues. The germline V gene has CDR1 KGHSH and CDR2 LQKENI. V trimming: 3 bases; J trimming: 1 base; junction bases outside the gene matches: 10. This chain's CDR3 is CASSPVEGTGIQETQYF. In DNA form, the CDR3 reads TGTGCCAGCTCACCGGTCGAAGGGACAGGCATCCAAGAGACCCAGTACTTC.

This clonotype was seen ten or more times. The chain is built from TRBV6-1 and TRBJ1-5; no clear D gene. The CDR3 loop spans 16 amino acids. The germline V gene encodes CDR1 MNHNS and CDR2 SASEGT. Trimming stripped 1 base from V and 0 bases from J, with 10 bases between. The CDR3 reads CASSEGVHDSNQPQHF. CDR3 nucleotide sequence: TGTGCCAGCAGTGAAGGGGTGCACGATAGCAATCAGCCCCAGCATTTT.

The chain carries TRBV10-3 and TRBJ2-7; 9 nucleotides line up with TRBD2. This CDR3 is built from 15 residues. Germline CDR1 reads ENHRY; CDR2 reads SYGVKD. The J segment lost 6 bases and the V segment lost 1 base, leaving 7 bases of the junction unmatched. CDR3 loop: CAISEFSGRQGEQYF. In DNA, the CDR3 is TGTGCCATCAGTGAGTTCAGCGGGAGGCAAGGCGAGCAGTACTTC.

The table lists this clonotype with many counts. The chain has TRBV20-1 and TRBJ1-2; 8 bases line up with TRBD1. Unmatched junction bases numbered 9, after V lost 5 bases and J lost 4 bases. This CDR3 comprises 14 residues. From germline, CDR1 is DFQATT and CDR2 SNEGSKA (reference sequence). The CDR3 region is CSAYLPGQVYGYTF. The CDR3 DNA follows: TGCAGTGCTTACTTACCGGGACAGGTCTATGGCTACACCTTC.

This clonotype showed up many times. V and J are TRBV6-1 and TRBJ1-2; no clear D. The CDR3 is made up of 15 amino acids. Germline V gives CDR1 MNHNS, CDR2 SASEGT. Trimming cost V 7 bases and J 2 bases, with 17 bases left between them. CDR3 sequence: CASTKGEGGNYGYTF. The CDR3 DNA sequence: TGTGCCAGCACTAAAGGAGAGGGCGGGAACTATGGCTACACCTTC.

The rearrangement joins TRBV24-1 to TRBJ2-1; weak D call: TRBD1 (7 bases). This CDR3 has 14 amino acids. Per germline, CDR1 KGHDR and CDR2 SFDVKD. Trimming removed 4 bases from V and 8 bases from J, with 14 bases in between. The CDR3 DNA is TGTGCCACCAGTGACCCGGGACAGCGGGATGAGCAGTTCTTC. Its protein product is CATSDPGQRDEQFF.